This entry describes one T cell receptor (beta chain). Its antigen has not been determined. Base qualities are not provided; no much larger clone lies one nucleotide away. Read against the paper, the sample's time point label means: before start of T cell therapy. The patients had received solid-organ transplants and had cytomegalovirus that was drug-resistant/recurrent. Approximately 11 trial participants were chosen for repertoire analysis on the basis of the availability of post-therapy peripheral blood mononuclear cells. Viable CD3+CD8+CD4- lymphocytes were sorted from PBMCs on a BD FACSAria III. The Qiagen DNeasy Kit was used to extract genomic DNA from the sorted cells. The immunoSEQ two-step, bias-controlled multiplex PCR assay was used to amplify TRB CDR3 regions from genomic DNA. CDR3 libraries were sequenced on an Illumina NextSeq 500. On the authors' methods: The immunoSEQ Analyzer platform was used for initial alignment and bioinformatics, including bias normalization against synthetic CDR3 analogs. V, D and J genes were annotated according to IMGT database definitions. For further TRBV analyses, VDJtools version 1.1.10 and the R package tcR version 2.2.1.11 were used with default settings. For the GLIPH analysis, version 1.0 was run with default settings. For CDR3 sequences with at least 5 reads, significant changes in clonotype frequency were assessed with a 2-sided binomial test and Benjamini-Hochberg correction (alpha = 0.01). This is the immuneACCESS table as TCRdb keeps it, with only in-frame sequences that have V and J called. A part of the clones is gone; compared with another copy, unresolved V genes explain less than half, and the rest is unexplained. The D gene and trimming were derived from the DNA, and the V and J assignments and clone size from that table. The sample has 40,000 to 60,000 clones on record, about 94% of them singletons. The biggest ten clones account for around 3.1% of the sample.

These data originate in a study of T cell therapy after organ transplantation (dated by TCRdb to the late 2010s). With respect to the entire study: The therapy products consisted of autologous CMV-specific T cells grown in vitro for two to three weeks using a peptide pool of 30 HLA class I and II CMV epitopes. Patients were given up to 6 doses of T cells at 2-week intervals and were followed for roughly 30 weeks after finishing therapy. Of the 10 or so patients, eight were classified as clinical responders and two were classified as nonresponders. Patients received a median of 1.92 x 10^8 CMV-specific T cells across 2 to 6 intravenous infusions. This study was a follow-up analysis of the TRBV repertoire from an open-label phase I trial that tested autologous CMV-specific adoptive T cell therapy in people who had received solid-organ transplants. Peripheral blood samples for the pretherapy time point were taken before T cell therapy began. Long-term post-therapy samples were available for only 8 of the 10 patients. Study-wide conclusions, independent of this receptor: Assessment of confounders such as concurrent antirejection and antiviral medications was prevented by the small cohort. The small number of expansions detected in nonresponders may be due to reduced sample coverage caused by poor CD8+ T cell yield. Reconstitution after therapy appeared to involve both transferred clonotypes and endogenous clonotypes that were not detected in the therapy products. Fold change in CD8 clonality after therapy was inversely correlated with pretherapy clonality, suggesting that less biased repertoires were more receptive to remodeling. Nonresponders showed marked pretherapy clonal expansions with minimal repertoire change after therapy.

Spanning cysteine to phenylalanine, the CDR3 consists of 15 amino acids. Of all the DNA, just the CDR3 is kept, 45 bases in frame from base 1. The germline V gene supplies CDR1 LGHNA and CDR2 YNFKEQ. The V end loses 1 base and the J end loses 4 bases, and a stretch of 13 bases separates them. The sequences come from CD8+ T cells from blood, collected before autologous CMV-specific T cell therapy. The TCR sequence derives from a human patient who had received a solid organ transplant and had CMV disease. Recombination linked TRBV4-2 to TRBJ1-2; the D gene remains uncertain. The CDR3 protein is CASSQVGSSTYGYTF. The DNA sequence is TGTGCCAGCAGCCAAGTGGGGTCCTCTACCTATGGCTACACCTTC.